The 10 T cell receptor beta chains listed next were all sequenced from one sample in a study of blood T cell repertoires in COVID-19. The repertoire was sequenced with immunoSEQ multiplex PCR; TCRdb's copy has only in-frame clones and lacks some. The repertoire has 300,000 or so clones, around 92% of them found once; the top ten carry roughly 2.9%. The sequenced sample consisted of PBMCs or T cells enriched from blood (not recorded which). Receptors were obtained from a woman aged 45-60 years who had been exposed to COVID-19.

The V gene is TRBV6-5, the J gene TRBJ2-7; TRBD1 aligns across 11 bases. V lost 6 bases, J lost 2 bases, and 3 bases stayed unmatched. Per germline, CDR1 MNHEY and CDR2 SVGAGI. This CDR3 is 14 amino acids long. Written as DNA, the CDR3 is TGTGCCAGCAGACGGGACAGGGGGACCTACGAGCAGTACTTC. This gives the protein CASRRDRGTYEQYF.

This sequence joins TRBV5-1 and TRBJ2-6; 7 bases match TRBD2. With 7 bases clipped from V and 2 bases from J, the junction kept 3 bases outside the gene matches. The CDR3 is 14 amino acids. In germline, CDR1 is SGHRS, CDR2 YFSETQ. CDR3 region: CASEAGAGANVLTF. CDR3 in DNA: TGCGCCAGCGAGGCGGGGGCTGGGGCCAACGTCCTGACTTTC. Variable domain in full (rest from reference TRBV5-1 and TRBJ2-6): KAGVTQTPRYLIKTRGQQVTLSCSPISGHRSVSWYQQTPGQGLQFLFEYFSETQRNKGNFPGRFSGRQFSNSRSEMNVSTLELGDSALYLCASEAGAGANVLTFGAGSRLTVL.

With respect to this clone: This specimen includes other DNA sequences encoding the same CDR3. The CDR3 DNA is TGCGCCAGCAGCTTGGCCGTCGGGGGACAAGAGACCCAGTACTTC. This translates into CASSLAVGGQETQYF. The V call is TRBV5-1, the J call TRBJ2-5, with TRBD2 as a possible D gene (6 bases). Germline loops: CDR1 SGHRS, CDR2 YFSETQ. Trimming stripped 0 bases from V and 2 bases from J, with 11 bases between. The CDR3 sequence is 15 residues long.

The chain has TRBV10-2 and TRBJ2-5; D remains ambiguous. V gave up 2 bases and J gave up 3 bases, with 13 bases separating them. CDR1 is WSHSY and CDR2 is SAAADI in the germline V gene. CDR3 length equals 15 residues. The CDR3 DNA is TGCGCCAGCAGTGAGGGTCCTAGGTTGAAAGAGACCCAGTACTTC. Encoded protein: CASSEGPRLKETQYF.

The genes are TRBV6-1 and TRBJ2-7; the D gene is possibly TRBD2 (6 bases). Germline V gene sequence: CDR1 MNHNS, CDR2 SASEGT. Trimming cost V 2 bases and J 2 bases, with 19 bases left between them. The CDR3 runs to 17 residues. CDR3 in amino acids: CASSERQKGTPTYEQYF. The CDR3 coding sequence is TGTGCCAGCAGTGAACGTCAGAAAGGGACTCCAACCTACGAGCAGTACTTC.

The DNA for the CDR3 is TGTGCCAGCAGCGTCTCAGGGGCGGCCTACGAGCAGTACTTC. Amino acid sequence: CASSVSGAAYEQYF. The chain carries TRBV27 and TRBJ2-7; possible D gene TRBD1, 6 bases. The CDR3 runs to 14 residues. In germline, CDR1 is MNHEY, CDR2 SMNVEV (reference sequence). Trimming left V 6 bases short and J 2 bases short, with 14 bases between.

The chain employs TRBV7-8 and TRBJ2-5; 7 bases align to TRBD1. CDR3 length: 15 residues. CDR1 is SGHVS, CDR2 FQNEAQ, per germline. J gave up 2 bases and V 2 bases, and 5 bases lay outside the gene matches. This chain's CDR3 is CASSLFTGEQETQYF. CDR3 nucleotides: TGTGCCAGCAGCTTATTTACAGGGGAGCAAGAGACCCAGTACTTC.

V gene TRBV12-3 or TRBV12-4 combines with J gene TRBJ2-7, with TRBD1 as a possible D gene (5 bases). The V gene lost 5 bases and the J gene lost 2 bases, with 10 bases spanning the gap. The CDR3 runs to 13 residues. The CDR3 loop reads CASSKDSTYEQYF. In nucleotides, the CDR3 is TGTGCCAGCAGTAAAGACAGTACCTACGAGCAGTACTTC.

The CDR3 loop reads CASSIDRRTYEQYF. As DNA, the CDR3 is TGTGCCAGTAGTATAGATCGGAGGACCTACGAGCAGTACTTC. The gene calls are TRBV19 and TRBJ2-7, with TRBD2 as a possible D gene (5 bases). Germline CDR1 and CDR2: LNHDA and SQIVND (reference sequence). V was pared by 0 bases and J by 2 bases, with 8 bases between. The CDR3 length is 14 residues.

As concerns this clone: This CDR3 is also generated by other DNA sequences in the sample. The V call is TRBV5-1, the J call TRBJ2-7, with TRBD1 matching 10 bases. With 5 bases clipped from V and 3 bases from J, the junction kept 5 bases outside the gene matches. Germline V lookup: CDR1 SGHRS, CDR2 YFSETQ. This CDR3 comprises 14 residues. CDR3 region: CASSWTGGFYEQYF. As DNA, the CDR3 is TGCGCCAGCAGTTGGACAGGGGGGTTCTACGAGCAGTACTTC.